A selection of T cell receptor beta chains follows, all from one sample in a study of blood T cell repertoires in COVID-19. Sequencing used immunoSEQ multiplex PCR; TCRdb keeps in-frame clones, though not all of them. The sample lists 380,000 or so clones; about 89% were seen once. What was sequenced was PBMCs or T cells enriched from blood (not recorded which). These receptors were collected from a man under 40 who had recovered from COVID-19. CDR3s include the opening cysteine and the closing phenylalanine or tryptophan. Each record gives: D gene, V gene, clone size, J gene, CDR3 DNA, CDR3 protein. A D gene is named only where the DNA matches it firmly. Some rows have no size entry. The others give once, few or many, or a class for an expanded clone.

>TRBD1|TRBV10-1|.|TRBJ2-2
TGCGCCAGCAGTGCGGACGGCTCCGGGACAGGGAACGGGGAGCTGTTTTTT
CASSADGSGTGNGELFF
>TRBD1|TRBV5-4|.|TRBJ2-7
TGTGCCAGCAGATCGACAGGGAACCACGAGCAGTACTTC
CASRSTGNHEQYF
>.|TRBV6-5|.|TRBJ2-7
TGTGCCAGCAGCCGAAAAGGGGGAGACTACGAGCAGTACTTC
CASSRKGGDYEQYF
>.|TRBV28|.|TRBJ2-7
TGTGCCAGCAGTTTTCGAGACAGCCCAACCTACGAGCAGTACTTC
CASSFRDSPTYEQYF
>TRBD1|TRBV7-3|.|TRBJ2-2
TGTGCCAGCAGCTTATCCGTACAGGGGTTCACCGGGGAGCTGTTTTTT
CASSLSVQGFTGELFF
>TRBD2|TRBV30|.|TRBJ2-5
TGTGCCTGGGCGGGGGGGTTCCAAGAGACCCAGTACTTC
CAWAGGFQETQYF
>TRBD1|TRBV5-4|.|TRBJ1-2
TGTGCCAGCAGCTCGACAGGGGGCTATGGCTACACCTTC
CASSSTGGYGYTF
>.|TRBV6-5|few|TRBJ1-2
TGTGCCAGCAGTCCTACTAAAACTTATGGCTACACCTTC
CASSPTKTYGYTF
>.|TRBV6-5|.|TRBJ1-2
TGTGCCAGCACCCATCCAGGGCGAGGCTATGGCTACACCTTC
CASTHPGRGYGYTF
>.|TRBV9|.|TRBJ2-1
TGTGCCAGCAGCGTAGGAGGAGGTGTGGCTGAGCAGTTCTTC
CASSVGGGVAEQFF
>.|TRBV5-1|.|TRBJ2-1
TGCGCCAGCAGTTCTATTGCGGGTTTTAACAATGAGCAGTTCTTC
CASSSIAGFNNEQFF
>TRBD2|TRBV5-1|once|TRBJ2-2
TGCGCCAGCAGCCAGAAAACAGCGGGGGAAGCCGGGGAGCTGTTTTTT
CASSQKTAGEAGELFF
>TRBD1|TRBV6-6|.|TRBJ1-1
TGTGCCAGCAGCCGCGAAATTCAGGGGGAAGGTGAAGCTTTCTTT
CASSREIQGEGEAFF
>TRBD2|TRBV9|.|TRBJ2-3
TGTGCCAGCAGCCGGACTAGCGGCAGCACAGATACGCAGTATTTT
CASSRTSGSTDTQYF
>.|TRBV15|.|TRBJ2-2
TGTGCCACCAGCAGAGACAGGGGTAACACCGGGGAGCTGTTTTTT
CATSRDRGNTGELFF
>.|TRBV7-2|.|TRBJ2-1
TGTGCCAGCAGTCACCGGACTGATTACAATGAGCAGTTCTTC
CASSHRTDYNEQFF
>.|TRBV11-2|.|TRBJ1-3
TGTGCCAGCCAAAACCGCAGGGTGAATGGAAACACCATATATTTT
CASQNRRVNGNTIYF
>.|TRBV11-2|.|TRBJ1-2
TGTGCCAGCAGCTTGACAGATTTCTATGGCTACACCTTC
CASSLTDFYGYTF
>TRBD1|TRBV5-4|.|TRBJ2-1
TGTGCCAGCAGCTTGGAGGACAGGGGGAGTGAGCAGTTCTTC
CASSLEDRGSEQFF